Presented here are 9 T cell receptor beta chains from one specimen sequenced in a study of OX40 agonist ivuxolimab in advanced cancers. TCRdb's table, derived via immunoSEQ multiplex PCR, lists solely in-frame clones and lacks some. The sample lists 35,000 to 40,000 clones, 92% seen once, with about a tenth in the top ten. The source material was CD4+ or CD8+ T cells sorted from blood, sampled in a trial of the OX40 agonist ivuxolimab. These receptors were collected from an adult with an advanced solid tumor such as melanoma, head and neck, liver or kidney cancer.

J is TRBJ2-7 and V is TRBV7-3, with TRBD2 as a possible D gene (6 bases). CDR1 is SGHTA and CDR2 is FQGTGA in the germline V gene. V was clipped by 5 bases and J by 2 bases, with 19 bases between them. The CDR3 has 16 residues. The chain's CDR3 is CASSPDSGTPPYEQYV. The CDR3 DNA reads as TGTGCCAGCAGCCCCGATAGCGGTACCCCCCCCTACGAGCAGTACGTC.

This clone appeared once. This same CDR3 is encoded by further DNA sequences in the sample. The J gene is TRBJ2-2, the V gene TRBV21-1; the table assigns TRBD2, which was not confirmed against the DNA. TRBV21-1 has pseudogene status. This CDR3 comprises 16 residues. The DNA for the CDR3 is TGTGCCAGCAGCAATGGACTAGCGGGAGGGATCGGGGAGCTATTTTTT. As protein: CASSNGLAGGIGELFF.

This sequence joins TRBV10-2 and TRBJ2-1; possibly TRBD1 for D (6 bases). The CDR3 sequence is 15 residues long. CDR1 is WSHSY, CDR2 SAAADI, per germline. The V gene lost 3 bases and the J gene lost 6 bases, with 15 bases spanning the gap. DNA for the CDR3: TGCGCCAGCAGTGATTTAGACAGGTTAGGCAATGAGCAGTTCTTC. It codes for CASSDLDRLGNEQFF.

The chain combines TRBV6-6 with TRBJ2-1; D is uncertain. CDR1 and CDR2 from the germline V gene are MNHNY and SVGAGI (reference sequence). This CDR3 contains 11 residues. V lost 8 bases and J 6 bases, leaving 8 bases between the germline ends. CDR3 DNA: TGTGCCAGCTCCTCGTCCAATGAGCAGTTCTTC. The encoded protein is CASSSSNEQFF.

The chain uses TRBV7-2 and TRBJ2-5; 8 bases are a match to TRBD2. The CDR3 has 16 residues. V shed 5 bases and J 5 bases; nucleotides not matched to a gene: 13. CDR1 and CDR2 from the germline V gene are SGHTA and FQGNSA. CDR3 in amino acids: CASSAPPGRDVETQYF. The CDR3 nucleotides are TGTGCCAGCAGCGCCCCCCCCGGGAGGGACGTGGAGACCCAGTACTTC.

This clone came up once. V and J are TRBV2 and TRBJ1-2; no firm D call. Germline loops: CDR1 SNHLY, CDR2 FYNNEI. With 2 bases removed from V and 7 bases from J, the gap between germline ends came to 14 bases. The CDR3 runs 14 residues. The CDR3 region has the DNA TGTGCCAGCAGTGAACCGACGGTGAGCGGTGGCTACACCTTC. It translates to CASSEPTVSGGYTF.

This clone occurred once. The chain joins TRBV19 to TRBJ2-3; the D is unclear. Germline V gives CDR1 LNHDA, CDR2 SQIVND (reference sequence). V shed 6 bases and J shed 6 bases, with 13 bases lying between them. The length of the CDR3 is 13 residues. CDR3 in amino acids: CASSPRSVDTQYF. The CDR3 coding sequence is TGTGCCAGTAGCCCCCGGAGCGTCGATACGCAGTATTTT.

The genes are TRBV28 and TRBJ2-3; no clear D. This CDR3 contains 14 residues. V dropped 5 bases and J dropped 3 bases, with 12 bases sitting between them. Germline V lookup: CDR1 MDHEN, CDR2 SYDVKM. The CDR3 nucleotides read TGTGCCAGCAGTACCCCCCTCGGGACAGATACGCAGTATTTT. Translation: CASSTPLGTDTQYF.

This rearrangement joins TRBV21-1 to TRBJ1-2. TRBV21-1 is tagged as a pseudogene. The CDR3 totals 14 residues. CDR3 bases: TGTGCCAGCAGCAAAGCGATCCCAAACTATGGCTACACCTTC. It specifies CASSKAIPNYGYTF.